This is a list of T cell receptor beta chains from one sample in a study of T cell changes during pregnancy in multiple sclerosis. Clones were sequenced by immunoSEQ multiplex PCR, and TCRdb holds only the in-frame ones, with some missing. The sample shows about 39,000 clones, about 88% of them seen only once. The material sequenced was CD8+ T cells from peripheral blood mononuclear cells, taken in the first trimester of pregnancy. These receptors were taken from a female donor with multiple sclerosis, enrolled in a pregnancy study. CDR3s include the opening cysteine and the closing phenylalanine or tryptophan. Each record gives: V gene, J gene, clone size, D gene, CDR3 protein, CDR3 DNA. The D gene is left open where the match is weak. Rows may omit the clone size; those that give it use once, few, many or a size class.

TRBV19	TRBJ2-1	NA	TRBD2	CASRGLAGANEQFF	TGTGCCAGTAGGGGGCTAGCGGGGGCCAATGAGCAGTTCTTC
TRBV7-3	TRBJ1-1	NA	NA	CASSRLQLEEPEAFF	TGTGCCAGCAGCCGGCTGCAGCTTGAGGAACCTGAAGCTTTCTTT
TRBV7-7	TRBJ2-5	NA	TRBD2	CASSLPWLAGGVPEETQYF	TGTGCTAGCAGCTTACCCTGGCTAGCGGGGGGTGTACCCGAAGAGACCCAGTACTTC
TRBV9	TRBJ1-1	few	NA	CASSPRTAGTEAFF	TGTGCCAGCAGCCCCCGGACAGCAGGGACTGAAGCTTTCTTT
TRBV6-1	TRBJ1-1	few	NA	CASSEPGAGEAFF	TGTGCCAGCAGTGAACCAGGGGCGGGTGAAGCTTTCTTT
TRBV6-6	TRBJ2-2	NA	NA	CASNRNGELFF	TGTGCCAGCAACAGGAACGGGGAGCTGTTTTTT
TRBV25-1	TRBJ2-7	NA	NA	CARNLNRETYEQYF	TGTGCCAGAAACCTGAACAGGGAAACCTACGAGCAGTACTTC
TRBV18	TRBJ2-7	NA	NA	CASSLTGLTYEQYF	TGTGCCAGCTCACTGACAGGTTTAACCTACGAGCAGTACTTC
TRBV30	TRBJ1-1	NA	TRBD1	CAWRFGTAAFF	TGTGCCTGGAGATTCGGGACAGCAGCTTTCTTT
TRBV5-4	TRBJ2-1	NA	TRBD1	CASSQDRGANEQFF	TGTGCCAGCAGCCAGGACAGGGGGGCTAATGAGCAGTTCTTC
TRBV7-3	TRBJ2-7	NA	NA	CASSPGLTYEQYF	TGTGCCAGCAGCCCGGGACTCACCTACGAGCAGTACTTC
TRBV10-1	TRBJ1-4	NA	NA	CASSEGRGPTNEKLFF	TGCGCCAGCAGTGAGGGGAGGGGCCCAACTAATGAAAAACTGTTTTTT
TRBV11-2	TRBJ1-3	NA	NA	CASSLGESSGNTIYF	TGTGCCAGCAGCTTAGGGGAGAGCTCTGGAAACACCATATATTTT
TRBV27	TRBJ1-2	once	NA	CASTRYGDLRSYTF	TGTGCCAGCACCCGGTACGGGGATTTGAGGAGCTACACCTTC
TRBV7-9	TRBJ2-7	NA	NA	CASSPSTGKAYEQYF	TGTGCCAGCAGCCCGTCTACAGGGAAAGCCTACGAGCAGTACTTC
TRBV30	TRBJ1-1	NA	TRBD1	CAWSLQGDTEAFF	TGTGCCTGGAGCCTACAGGGGGACACTGAAGCTTTCTTT
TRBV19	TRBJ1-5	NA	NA	CASTPGVASNQPQHF	TGTGCCAGTACCCCGGGGGTAGCAAGTAATCAGCCCCAGCATTTT
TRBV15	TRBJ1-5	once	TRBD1	CATSSPDRGESSLQPQHF	TGTGCCACCAGCAGCCCCGACAGGGGGGAATCTTCATTACAGCCCCAGCATTTT
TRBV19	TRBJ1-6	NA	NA	CASSPPSGDNSPLHF	TGTGCCAGTAGTCCCCCCTCGGGGGATAATTCACCCCTCCACTTT
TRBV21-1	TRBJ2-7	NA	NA	CASTPPEQYF	TGTGCCAGCACCCCTCCCGAGCAGTACTTC
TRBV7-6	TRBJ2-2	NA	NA	CASSFKTSTGELFF	TGTGCCAGCAGCTTCAAGACAAGCACCGGGGAGCTGTTTTTT
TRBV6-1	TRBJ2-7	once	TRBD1	CASSDGYGTGVHEQYF	TGTGCCAGCAGTGATGGGTACGGGACAGGGGTCCACGAGCAGTACTTC
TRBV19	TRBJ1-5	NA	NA	CASSIPHSSNQPQHF	TGTGCCAGTAGTATACCCCACAGTAGCAATCAGCCCCAGCATTTT
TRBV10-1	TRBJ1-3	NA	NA	CATPRGRSRAYGNIGNTIYF	TGCGCCACCCCGAGAGGGAGGTCCAGGGCATACGGAAATATTGGAAACACCATATATTTT
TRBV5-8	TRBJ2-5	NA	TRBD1	CASNGQAGETQYF	TGTGCCAGCAACGGACAGGCTGGGGAGACCCAGTACTTC
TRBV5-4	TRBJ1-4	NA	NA	CASSPTTSRGEKLFF	TGTGCCAGCAGCCCAACCACGTCCAGGGGCGAAAAACTGTTTTTT
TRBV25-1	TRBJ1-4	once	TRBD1	CASSGWTGENEKLFF	TGTGCCAGCAGTGGTTGGACAGGGGAAAATGAAAAACTGTTTTTT
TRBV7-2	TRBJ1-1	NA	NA	CASSLATLSPEAFF	TGTGCCAGCAGCTTAGCCACCTTAAGCCCTGAAGCTTTCTTT
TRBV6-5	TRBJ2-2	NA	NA	CASLRGGELFF	TGTGCCAGCCTAAGGGGCGGGGAGCTGTTTTTT
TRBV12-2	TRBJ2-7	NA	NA	CASRSFSEVPYEQYF	TGTGCAAGTCGCTCTTTTTCGGAGGTCCCCTACGAGCAGTACTTC
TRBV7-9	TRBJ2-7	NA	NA	CASSSELALFDEQYF	TGTGCCAGCAGCTCCGAACTAGCTCTCTTTGACGAGCAGTACTTC
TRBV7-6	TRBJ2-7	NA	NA	CASSLSQAYEQYF	TGTGCCAGCAGCTTAAGCCAGGCCTACGAGCAGTACTTC
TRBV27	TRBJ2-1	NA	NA	CASSPTLGGAEDEQFF	TGTGCCAGCAGTCCTACCCTGGGGGGGGCCGAGGATGAGCAGTTCTTC
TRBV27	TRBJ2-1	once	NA	CASRASGFAYNEQFF	TGTGCCAGCAGAGCCTCGGGGTTCGCCTACAATGAGCAGTTCTTC
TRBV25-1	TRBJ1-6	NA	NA	CASRAAWGVYNSPLHF	TGTGCCAGCCGGGCGGCATGGGGAGTCTATAATTCACCCCTCCACTTT
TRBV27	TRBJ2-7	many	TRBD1	CASSLSGQGAYEQYF	TGTGCCAGCAGTTTGAGCGGACAGGGGGCTTACGAGCAGTACTTC
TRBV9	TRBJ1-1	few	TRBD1	CASSGSLATTGANTEAFF	TGTGCCAGCAGCGGCTCCCTGGCGACGACAGGGGCGAACACTGAAGCTTTCTTT
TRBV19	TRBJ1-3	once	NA	CASSINGFSGNTIYF	TGTGCCAGTAGTATCAACGGGTTCTCTGGAAACACCATATATTTT
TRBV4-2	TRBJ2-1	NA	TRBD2	CASSQRASGYNEQFF	TGTGCCAGCAGCCAAAGGGCTAGCGGGTACAATGAGCAGTTCTTC
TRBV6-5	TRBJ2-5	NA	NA	CASSYSTGEETQYF	TGTGCCAGCAGTTACTCGACCGGGGAAGAGACCCAGTACTTC
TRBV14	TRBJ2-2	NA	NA	CASSPPSDYPNLDPGELFF	TGTGCCAGCAGCCCCCCGAGCGACTACCCGAATCTAGACCCCGGGGAGCTGTTTTTT
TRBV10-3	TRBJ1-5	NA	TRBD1	CAIRPGGGGDQPQHF	TGTGCCATCAGGCCAGGGGGAGGCGGGGATCAGCCCCAGCATTTT